These T cell receptor beta chains were read from a single sample in a study of T cells after yellow fever vaccination. TCRdb fed the 5' RACE reads into MiXCR, producing one record per CDR3 protein. The sample carries some 600,000 distinct CDR3 sequences, about 15% recorded once. The source was PBMCs, collected 5 days after the first yellow fever vaccination. The source of these receptors is a man aged 18-30 years who received the YFV17D yellow fever vaccine. Each CDR3 is given with its conserved first and last residue. A D gene is named only where the DNA matches it firmly. Size values are once, few and many counts, or a class for expanded clones, and some rows have none.

cdr3_aa,cdr3_nt,j_call,v_call,d_call,clone_size
CASSLVGTIAYNEQFF,TGTGCCAGCAGCCTAGTTGGGACCATCGCCTACAATGAGCAGTTCTTC,TRBJ2-1,TRBV3-1,.,.
CASSVLAGARDEQFF,TGTGCCAGCAGCGTACTAGCGGGGGCCAGGGATGAGCAGTTCTTC,TRBJ2-1,TRBV7-2,TRBD2,.
CASSLALVGQDEQYF,TGCGCCAGCAGCTTGGCACTCGTGGGACAGGACGAGCAGTACTTC,TRBJ2-7,TRBV5-1,TRBD1,few
CASSEDVRGETQYF,TGCGCCAGCAGTGAGGATGTGAGAGGGGAGACCCAGTACTTC,TRBJ2-5,TRBV10-2,.,.
CSAKKEGNNEKLFF,TGCAGTGCCAAAAAGGAAGGGAATAATGAAAAACTGTTTTTT,TRBJ1-4,TRBV20-1,.,.
CASSAGENTEAFF,TGTGCCAGCTCAGCAGGGGAGAACACTGAAGCTTTCTTT,TRBJ1-1,TRBV18,.,few
CASSGLSTDTQYF,TGCGCCAGCAGCGGCCTTAGCACAGATACGCAGTATTTT,TRBJ2-3,TRBV4-3,.,.
CASSQESQGNEQFF,TGCGCCAGCAGCCAAGAAAGCCAGGGAAATGAGCAGTTCTTC,TRBJ2-1,TRBV4-3,.,.
CASSLALRTTPGELFF,TGTGCCAGCAGCTTAGCGCTAAGGACCACCCCCGGGGAGCTGTTTTTT,TRBJ2-2,TRBV7-8,.,few
CSARSGGVVIQYF,TGCAGTGCTAGGAGCGGGGGGGTTGTCATTCAGTACTTC,TRBJ2-4,TRBV20-1,TRBD2,.
CASSQDRWTEAFF,TGCGCCAGCAGCCAAGACAGGTGGACTGAAGCTTTCTTT,TRBJ1-1,TRBV4-3,.,few
CASTTAVNSPLHF,TGTGCCAGTACGACGGCAGTTAATTCACCCCTCCACTTT,TRBJ1-6,TRBV27,.,.
CSARDRDYEQYF,TGCAGTGCTCGGGACCGCGACTACGAGCAGTACTTC,TRBJ2-7,TRBV20-1,.,few
CASSVDGMAGRTYNEQFF,TGTGCCAGCAGCGTAGATGGTATGGCGGGGAGAACCTACAATGAGCAGTTCTTC,TRBJ2-1,TRBV9,.,few
CSARDRARESNQPQHF,TGCAGTGCTAGAGATCGAGCCAGAGAGAGCAATCAGCCCCAGCATTTT,TRBJ1-5,TRBV20-1,.,.
CASSWDGHQGGYTF,TGCGCCAGCAGCTGGGACGGACATCAGGGCGGCTACACCTTC,TRBJ1-2,TRBV5-1,.,few
CASSERGTGANEQFF,TGTGCCAGCAGCGAACGGGGGACAGGGGCGAATGAGCAGTTCTTC,TRBJ2-1,TRBV6-1,TRBD1,few
CAISESGVRGSSYNEQFF,TGTGCCATCAGTGAGTCGGGTGTACGCGGAAGCTCCTACAATGAGCAGTTCTTC,TRBJ2-1,TRBV10-3,.,.
CASIPSVSGNTIYF,TGTGCCAGCATTCCTTCGGTCTCTGGAAACACCATATATTTT,TRBJ1-3,TRBV12-3/TRBV12-4,.,many
CASSPLQGGIETQYF,TGTGCCAGCAGCCCCCTACAGGGGGGAATAGAGACCCAGTACTTC,TRBJ2-5,TRBV7-6,TRBD1,few
CASSVVTAAEAFF,TGTGCCAGCAGCGTAGTGACGGCCGCTGAAGCTTTCTTT,TRBJ1-1,TRBV9,.,few
CASSSPRALQETQYF,TGTGCCAGCAGCTCACCCCGGGCCCTCCAAGAGACCCAGTACTTC,TRBJ2-5,TRBV7-2,.,few
CASSQGLEVSTDTQYF,TGTGCCAGCAGCCAAGGTCTAGAGGTTAGCACAGATACGCAGTATTTT,TRBJ2-3,TRBV14,.,.
CASSSYGPGELFF,TGTGCCAGCAGTTCTTACGGTCCCGGGGAGCTGTTTTTT,TRBJ2-2,TRBV12-3/TRBV12-4,.,few
CAISASTGYGYTF,TGTGCCATCAGTGCTTCGACAGGGTATGGCTACACCTTC,TRBJ1-2,TRBV10-3,TRBD1,.
CASSLRTGDFFF,TGTGCCAGCAGCCTTCGGACAGGCGACTTTTTCTTC,TRBJ2-1,TRBV6-2/TRBV6-3,TRBD1,few
CASSLDGAANYGYTF,TGCGCCAGCAGCTTGGATGGGGCTGCTAACTATGGCTACACCTTC,TRBJ1-2,TRBV5-1,.,.
CASSYSGLLNTGELFF,TGTGCCAGCAGTTACTCGGGACTACTCAACACCGGGGAGCTGTTTTTT,TRBJ2-2,TRBV6-5,TRBD2,.
CASSERRGGETQYF,TGTGCCAGCAGTGAAAGGCGGGGTGGGGAGACCCAGTACTTC,TRBJ2-5,TRBV2,.,few
CASSSPGTEETQYF,TGTGCCAGCAGCTCTCCCGGGACAGAAGAGACCCAGTACTTC,TRBJ2-5,TRBV5-6,TRBD1,.
CASSHTAGELFF,TGCGCCAGCAGCCATACAGCCGGGGAGCTGTTTTTT,TRBJ2-2,TRBV4-1,.,few